This entry features one TCR beta chain sequence. The CDR3 loop spans 13 amino acids. J lost 7 bases, V lost 4 bases, and 6 bases had no gene match. Germline V CDR1 and CDR2: ENHRY, SYGVKD. This sample was included in a study of blood T cell repertoires in COVID-19. Study background: Acute and convalescent COVID-19 samples came from the United States, Italy and Spain.

As originally analysed: Amplification from reference gene primers served as the basis for estimated nucleated cell counts. Repertoires were generated with immunoSEQ multiplex PCR, while TCRdb's copy carries only in-frame clones and drops some. The DNA was the basis for D and trimming; V, J and clone size are from that table. The sample lists 150,000 to 200,000 clones, 70% to 90% occurring once. V gene TRBV10-3 combines with J gene TRBJ1-1; 7 bases are a match to TRBD1. The TCR was taken from a man between 60 and 75 years old with acute or convalescent COVID-19. Specimen: peripheral blood. The CDR3 sequence is CAISGQGVGEAFF. In DNA form, the CDR3 reads TGTGCCATCAGTGGACAGGGTGTCGGTGAAGCTTTCTTT.